There are many counts of the clone carrying this T cell receptor (beta chain). Sequencing involved patients with CD8+CD57+ cell expansion previously shown by flow cytometry. The data derive from a study of CD8+CD57+ T cells in acquired aplastic anemia. Germline CDR1 LNHNV, CDR2 YYDKDF (reference sequence). CDR3 length: 11 amino acids. Trimming removed 0 bases from V and 12 bases from J, with 9 bases in between. Genomic DNA was employed as the template in profiling TCR beta VDJ and CDR3. Via MiXCR, TCRdb re-called the reads, giving one row per CDR3 protein. The sample includes 180,000 or so distinct CDR3 sequences, approximately 48% of them seen just once.

Sequencing was done on a sample of sorted CD4+, CD8+, or CD8+CD57+ T cells (not recorded which) from PBMCs. The source of this sequence is a human donor with aplastic anemia. The V call is TRBV15, the J call TRBJ2-7; D is unclear. CDR3 sequence reads: CATSRDGESYF. The CDR3 nucleotides are TGTGCCACCAGCAGAGATGGTGAATCGTACTTC.